The 26 T cell receptor beta chains below come from one sample, sequenced in a study of blood T cells in healthy people across ages. PCR was performed a second time for about 7 to 11 cycles using a sample-barcoded 5' primer and a J-beta primer mix. MiXCR was run by TCRdb on the 5' RACE reads, yielding one entry per CDR3 protein. The profile shows approximately 1.5 million distinct CDR3 sequences, approximately 43% of them singletons. Input material: blood. The receptors were sampled from a woman in her late teens or twenties in good health.

As concerns this clonotype: Relative to the germline gene, one junction end is altered; a read error may explain this. The chain joins TRBV7-2 to TRBJ2-1; 11 bases align to TRBD2. This CDR3 is 15 amino acids long. Germline V lookup: CDR1 SGHTA, CDR2 FQGNSA. The CDR3 sequence is CACSQRLAGRNEQFF. DNA for the CDR3: TGTGCCTGCAGCCAAAGACTAGCGGGAAGGAATGAGCAGTTCTTC.

This clonotype was recorded once. The V gene is TRBV20-1, the J gene TRBJ1-2; no clear D gene. Germline V CDR1 and CDR2: DFQATT, SNEGSKA (reference sequence). This CDR3 has 12 amino acids. With 3 bases removed from V and 8 bases from J, the gap between germline ends came to 13 bases. Here the CDR3 reads CSARAGFRGYTF. The CDR3 nucleotides are TGCAGTGCTAGGGCGGGATTTCGGGGCTACACCTTC.

The chain joins TRBV14 to TRBJ2-5; no reliable D call. Germline V gives CDR1 SGHDN, CDR2 FVKESK. Deletions cut 0 bases from V and 2 bases from J, with 16 bases between. This CDR3 is built from 17 residues. This CDR3 reads CASSQDRAHQIQETQYF. DNA of the CDR3: TGTGCCAGCAGCCAAGATCGGGCACACCAAATACAAGAGACCCAGTACTTC.

The chain joins TRBV7-2 to TRBJ2-5; the D is unclear. There are 13 residues in the CDR3. Trimming took 1 base from V and 7 from J, leaving 10 bases between them. Germline V lookup: CDR1 SGHTA, CDR2 FQGNSA. The chain's CDR3 is CASSLEPPGTQYF. The CDR3, as DNA: TGTGCCAGCAGCTTAGAACCCCCAGGGACCCAGTACTTC.

This clonotype was recorded a few times. The chain uses TRBV29-1 and TRBJ2-1; 10 bases map to TRBD2. The CDR3 sequence is 15 residues long. J gave up 4 bases and V 3 bases, and 6 bases lay outside the gene matches. Looked up from germline, CDR1 is SQVTM and CDR2 is ANQGSEA. As DNA, the CDR3 is TGCAGCGTTGATCAGCTAGCGGGAGAATACAATGAGCAGTTCTTC. Translating it yields CSVDQLAGEYNEQFF.

The chain uses TRBV20-1 and TRBJ2-3; D remains ambiguous. V dropped 0 bases and J dropped 4 bases, with 8 bases sitting between them. Germline CDR1 is DFQATT and CDR2 is SNEGSKA (reference sequence). CDR3 length: 13 residues. The CDR3 reads CSAREGFSDTQYF. CDR3 coding DNA: TGCAGTGCTAGAGAGGGGTTCTCAGATACGCAGTATTTT.

The rearrangement joins TRBV6-4 to TRBJ2-1; the D gene is possibly TRBD2 (5 bases). The CDR3 has 12 amino acids. Germline loops: CDR1 MRHNA, CDR2 SNTAGT. CDR3 loop: CADSGERNEQFF. The CDR3 DNA follows: TGTGCAGATTCTGGGGAGAGAAATGAGCAGTTCTTC.

The chain is built from TRBV25-1 and TRBJ2-5, with TRBD2 matching over 9 bases. The V and J ends lost 4 bases and 11 bases, in that order; junction bases with no gene match: 17. The length of the CDR3 is 16 residues. CDR1 is MGHDK and CDR2 is SYGVNS in the germline V gene. The CDR3 reads CASSAASGMPPNEQYF. The CDR3 nucleotides are TGTGCCAGCAGTGCGGCTAGCGGGATGCCGCCAAATGAGCAGTACTTC.

The V gene is TRBV20-1, the J gene TRBJ2-7, with D unclear. With 1 base removed from V and 5 bases from J, the gap between germline ends came to 9 bases. Germline CDR1 is DFQATT and CDR2 is SNEGSKA (reference sequence). The CDR3 covers 12 residues. In DNA form, the CDR3 reads TGCAGTGCTAGAGGTCAGTTCCACGAGCAGTACTTC. This sequence encodes CSARGQFHEQYF.

This clonotype was counted a few times. This chain uses TRBV9 with TRBJ2-1, with 7 bases aligning to TRBD2. CDR1 is SGDLS and CDR2 is YYNGEE in the germline V gene. CDR3 length equals 15 residues. V was pared by 0 bases and J by 9 bases, with 9 bases of the junction left unmatched. Written as DNA, the CDR3 is TGTGCCAGCAGCGTAGCCCCGGGAGGTCTTGCTGAGCAGTTCTTC. This gives the protein CASSVAPGGLAEQFF.

The table lists this clonotype with a count of one. The genes are TRBV28 and TRBJ1-2; D uncertain. CDR1 and CDR2 from the germline V gene are MDHEN and SYDVKM. This CDR3 is 13 amino acids long. V was shortened by 10 bases and J by 7 bases, with 19 bases between the two germline ends. In DNA form, the CDR3 reads TGTGCCACAATGGGGAAGGCTCCTTGTGGCTACACCTTC. It specifies CATMGKAPCGYTF.

The rearrangement links TRBV6-1 to TRBJ1-3, with TRBD1 identical over 8 bases. The CDR3 loop spans 17 amino acids. In germline, CDR1 is MNHNS, CDR2 SASEGT. J was trimmed by 4 bases and V by 1 base; bases with no gene match: 9. The CDR3 DNA is TGTGCCAGCAGTGAAGGCTTCAGGGGGCTAGAAGGAAACACCATATATTTT. This translates into CASSEGFRGLEGNTIYF.

The chain uses TRBV27 and TRBJ1-1; the D gene is possibly TRBD1 (5 bases). The length of the CDR3 is 15 residues. Trimming cost V 0 bases and J 4 bases, with 12 bases left between them. Germline loops: CDR1 MNHEY, CDR2 SMNVEV (reference sequence). The CDR3 is CASSLSERGGTEAFF. In DNA form, the CDR3 reads TGTGCCAGCAGTTTATCGGAAAGGGGTGGCACTGAAGCTTTCTTT.

This rearrangement joins TRBV4-3 to TRBJ2-2; the D is unclear. V dropped 4 bases and J dropped 4 bases, with 16 bases sitting between them. The CDR3 contains 16 residues. Germline V lookup: CDR1 LGHNA, CDR2 YSLEER. The CDR3 sequence is CASSPFSTGFTGELFF. The DNA for the CDR3 is TGCGCCAGCAGCCCTTTCTCGACTGGATTCACCGGGGAGCTGTTTTTT.

The V call is TRBV11-2, the J call TRBJ1-1; D is uncertain. The CDR3 runs to 12 residues. V lost 5 bases to trimming and J lost 4 bases, with 8 bases between them. Germline V CDR1 and CDR2: SGHAT, FQNNGV. DNA for the CDR3: TGTGCCAGCAGCCACATGCGCACTGAAGCTTTCTTT. It translates to CASSHMRTEAFF.

The rearrangement links TRBV9 to TRBJ2-1, with D possibly TRBD1 on 5 matching bases. The CDR3 runs 12 residues. The V gene lost 5 bases and the J gene lost 12 bases, with 15 bases spanning the gap. Per the germline V gene, CDR1 is SGDLS and CDR2 is YYNGEE. In DNA, the CDR3 is TGTGCCAGCAGTGGGCTGGAAGGGGTGCAGTTCTTC. Its translation is CASSGLEGVQFF.

This chain connects TRBV3-1 to TRBJ2-1, with a tentative D call TRBD1 (6 bases). V lost 7 bases to trimming and J lost 3 bases, with 19 bases between them. The CDR3 is 16 residues long. Germline CDR1 and CDR2: LGHDT and YNNKEL (reference sequence). Here the CDR3 DNA reads TGTGCCAGCAATGGGGGTCAGGGGTCTCACTACAATGAGCAGTTCTTC. It translates to CASNGGQGSHYNEQFF.

Turning to this clonotype: A read error is possible here, since a much larger clone lies one base away. The V and J genes are TRBV20-1 and TRBJ2-1, with D perhaps TRBD2 (7 bases). The J call may be incorrect, as the DNA end agrees better with TRBJ2-7. The CDR3 consists of 14 residues. CDR1 and CDR2 (germline): DFQATT, SNEGSKA (reference sequence). CDR3 protein: CSARGGDTYNEQYF. CDR3 DNA: TGCAGTGCAAGAGGGGGGGACACCTACAATGAGCAGTACTTC.

This clonotype has only a few counts. The chain recombines TRBV20-1 with TRBJ2-7, with D perhaps matching TRBD1 (6 bases). The CDR3 is 18 amino acids. CDR1 is DFQATT and CDR2 is SNEGSKA in the germline V gene (reference sequence). Between the trimmed V and J ends, which lost 1 base and 0 bases, there was a span of 22 bases. The chain's CDR3 is CSARVWTDRALNSYEQYF. DNA for the CDR3: TGCAGTGCTAGAGTGTGGACGGACAGAGCCCTAAACTCCTACGAGCAGTACTTC.

The rearrangement links TRBV28 to TRBJ1-2, with 8 positions matching TRBD1. This CDR3 contains 15 residues. Germline V gene data show CDR1 as MDHEN and CDR2 as SYDVKM. Unmatched junction bases numbered 10, after V lost 5 bases and J lost 5 bases. CDR3 DNA sequence: TGTGCCAGCAGTCAAGGACAGGGATTGGCATATGGCTACACCTTC. This translates into CASSQGQGLAYGYTF.

The chain joins TRBV19 to TRBJ1-5, with a possible D match to TRBD1 (5 bases). This CDR3 spans 14 amino acids. CDR1 is LNHDA and CDR2 is SQIVND in the germline V gene (reference sequence). V lost 1 base and J 5 bases, leaving 9 bases between the germline ends. CDR3 sequence reads: CASSIVGGDQPQHF. For the CDR3, the DNA is TGTGCCAGTAGTATAGTCGGGGGGGATCAGCCCCAGCATTTT.

The J gene is TRBJ2-3, the V gene TRBV20-1; D may be TRBD2 (7 bases). Germline assignment: CDR1 DFQATT and CDR2 SNEGSKA (reference sequence). The CDR3 runs to 13 residues. V lost 8 bases and J lost 5, with 17 bases in between. CDR3 nucleotides: TGCAGTACAATCCGGGGGGCAGTAGATACGCAGTATTTT. Its translation: CSTIRGAVDTQYF.

The chain recombines TRBV20-1 with TRBJ2-3, with 7 bases aligning to TRBD2. Trimming at V came to 6 bases and at J to 6 bases, leaving 18 bases not matched to a gene. The germline V gene has CDR1 DFQATT and CDR2 SNEGSKA (reference sequence). This CDR3 spans 16 amino acids. The CDR3 DNA reads as TGCAGTGCACTCCCTTTACGGGAGGCCCGGTCGGATACGCAGTATTTT. This gives the protein CSALPLREARSDTQYF.

This clonotype was detected only a few times. This chain uses TRBV9 with TRBJ2-5; 9 bases fit TRBD1. The J call may be in error: the DNA end matches TRBJ2-7 better. This CDR3 has 15 amino acids. Germline V gene data show CDR1 as SGDLS and CDR2 as YYNGEE. The CDR3 DNA follows: TGTGCCAGCAGCGTGGGACAGGGCTCTACCTACGAGCAGTACTTC. Protein sequence: CASSVGQGSTYEQYF.

This clonotype was counted between two and nine times. The CDR3 region is CASSVDPGMNEQYF. CDR3 in DNA: TGTGCCAGCAGCGTAGATCCAGGGATGAATGAGCAGTACTTC. The chain links TRBV9 to TRBJ2-7; D may be TRBD1 (5 bases). The CDR3 has 14 amino acids. Germline CDR1 is SGDLS and CDR2 is YYNGEE. The V end was cut by 0 bases, the J end by 7 bases, with 14 bases between.

About this clonotype itself: Sequence at one end of the junction differs from germline and may be a read error. The rearrangement joins TRBV14 to TRBJ2-1, with 10 bases matching TRBD2. The CDR3 loop spans 13 amino acids. CDR1 is SGHDN, CDR2 FVKESK, per germline. Here the CDR3 reads CASSPTFGLAEFF. The DNA for the CDR3 is TGTGCCAGCAGCCCAACGTTCGGACTAGCGGAGTTCTTT.